This TCR beta chain derives from a study of cytomegalovirus exposure and HLA in healthy donors. Looking at the study overall: According to later analysis, the same platform produced the 120 or so validation and some 680 first-cohort repertoires.

This CDR3 comprises 15 residues. V lost 4 bases and J 1 base, leaving 12 bases between the germline ends. The germline CDR1 and CDR2 sequences are SGHTA and FQGTGA. Libraries were prepared by immunoSEQ multiplex PCR; TCRdb keeps only in-frame clonotypes and omits some of them. The table shows about 130,000 clones, with roughly 95% occurring only once. This chain uses TRBV7-3 with TRBJ2-3; D might be TRBD2 (7 bases). Sequences were obtained from PBMCs. This receptor was identified in a man between 18 and 29 years old in good health and CMV-seronegative. Here the CDR3 DNA reads TGTGCCAGCAGCTCCCGGGGGGCGCGCACAGATACGCAGTATTTT. This codes for CASSSRGARTDTQYF.